Each of the 10 T cell receptor beta chains below was sequenced from the same sample in a study of shared clonotypes between healthy human individuals. Only in-frame clones appear in the TCRdb table, and some are missing; sequencing was by immunoSEQ multiplex PCR. There are a few million clones in the sample; roughly 93% occur only once, and under 0.45% lies in the top ten. The sequencing input was naive CD4+ T cells from PBMCs. Noted subset: CD45RA+ positively selected. The receptors derive from a man aged 18 to 29 in good health. Some clones in this sample may be carry-over from other donors' samples.

The rearrangement joins TRBV11-2 to TRBJ2-2, with D uncertain. V lost 1 base, J lost 5 bases, and 8 bases lay in between. The CDR3 loop spans 14 amino acids. Germline CDR1 is SGHAT and CDR2 is FQNNGV. The CDR3 DNA reads as TGTGCCAGCAGCTTAGCCCCAGGAACCGGGGAGCTGTTTTTT. Translation: CASSLAPGTGELFF.

This clone appeared once. This sequence joins TRBV4-1 and TRBJ2-1; D is possibly TRBD1 or TRBD2 (5 bases each). Deletions cut 6 bases from V and 0 bases from J, with 21 bases between. Germline CDR1 reads MGHRA; CDR2 reads YSYEKL. This CDR3 region has 18 residues. CDR3 sequence (DNA): TGCGCCAGCAGACCCGGCGCTGGCGAGGGGATCTCCTACAATGAGCAGTTCTTC. It translates to CASRPGAGEGISYNEQFF.

The chain couples TRBV28 to TRBJ1-3; D remains ambiguous. Germline V CDR1 and CDR2: MDHEN, SYDVKM. This CDR3 is built from 15 residues. V shed 2 bases and J shed 0 bases, with 8 bases lying between them. Here the CDR3 DNA reads TGTGCCAGCAGTTTAAGGCAGTACTCTGGAAACACCATATATTTT. This gives the protein CASSLRQYSGNTIYF.

The J gene is TRBJ1-1, the V gene TRBV11-2, with D tentatively TRBD1 (5 bases). The CDR3 is 16 amino acids. Germline CDR1 SGHAT, CDR2 FQNNGV. V was pared by 1 base and J by 5 bases, with 17 bases between. The CDR3 loop is CASSLGGMGGWTEAFF. In DNA form, the CDR3 reads TGTGCCAGCAGCTTAGGTGGCATGGGGGGTTGGACTGAAGCTTTCTTT.

V usage is TRBV7-8 and J usage is TRBJ2-5; no clear D gene. V lost 4 bases and J lost 0, with 15 bases in between. Germline CDR1 SGHVS, CDR2 FQNEAQ. This CDR3 comprises 16 residues. CDR3 protein: CASSSTRAAYQETQYF. The CDR3 nucleotides read TGTGCCAGCAGCTCCACCCGGGCCGCGTACCAAGAGACCCAGTACTTC.

A single count supports this clone. The chain recombines TRBV19 with TRBJ1-5; D is possibly TRBD1 (5 bases). Germline values: CDR1 LNHDA, CDR2 SQIVND (reference sequence). V was trimmed by 5 bases and J by 2 bases, leaving 13 bases between them. The CDR3 has 15 amino acids. The DNA for the CDR3 is TGTGCCAGTAGTTTCCAGGGAATCGGCAATCAGCCCCAGCATTTT. Translating it yields CASSFQGIGNQPQHF. Variable domain in full (rest from reference TRBV19 and TRBJ1-5): DGGITQSPKYLFRKEGQNVTLSCEQNLNHDAMYWYRQDPGQGLRLIYYSQIVNDFQKGDIAEGYSVSREKKESFPLTVTSAQKNPTAFYLCASSFQGIGNQPQHFGDGTRLSIL.

This clone showed up just once. The chain has TRBV4-1 and TRBJ2-3, with 16 bases identical to TRBD2. The J segment lost 1 base and the V segment lost 0 bases, leaving 1 base of the junction unmatched. CDR3 length: 18 residues. Germline values: CDR1 MGHRA, CDR2 YSYEKL. CDR3 region: CASSQDGTSGRGTDTQYF. The CDR3 region has the DNA TGCGCCAGCAGCCAAGACGGGACTAGCGGGAGGGGCACAGATACGCAGTATTTT.

The chain combines TRBV18 with TRBJ2-5; the match to TRBD1 covers 10 bases. The ends lost 1 base at V and 3 bases at J; junction bases unmatched: 8. The V gene's germline CDR1 is KGHSH and CDR2 LQKENI. The CDR3 covers 17 residues. CDR3: CASSPLTGTGVKETQYF. CDR3 bases: TGTGCCAGCTCACCACTAACCGGGACAGGGGTCAAAGAGACCCAGTACTTC.

The chain couples TRBV7-2 to TRBJ2-7; 9 bases fit TRBD2. Unmatched junction bases numbered 2, after V lost 2 bases and J lost 0 bases. The V gene's germline CDR1 is SGHTA and CDR2 FQGNSA. This CDR3 comprises 15 residues. In DNA, the CDR3 is TGTGCCAGCAGCTTAAGCGGGGGGACCTCCTACGAGCAGTACTTC. It yields the protein CASSLSGGTSYEQYF.

This clone showed up just once. The V and J genes are TRBV28 and TRBJ1-4; D perhaps matches TRBD1 (6 bases). The CDR3 runs to 15 residues. Trimming cost V 5 bases and J 4 bases, with 14 bases left between them. CDR1 and CDR2 from the germline V gene are MDHEN and SYDVKM. The CDR3 sequence: CASSPGDRRNEKLFF. The CDR3 DNA is TGTGCCAGCAGTCCCGGCGACAGGCGTAATGAAAAACTGTTTTTT.